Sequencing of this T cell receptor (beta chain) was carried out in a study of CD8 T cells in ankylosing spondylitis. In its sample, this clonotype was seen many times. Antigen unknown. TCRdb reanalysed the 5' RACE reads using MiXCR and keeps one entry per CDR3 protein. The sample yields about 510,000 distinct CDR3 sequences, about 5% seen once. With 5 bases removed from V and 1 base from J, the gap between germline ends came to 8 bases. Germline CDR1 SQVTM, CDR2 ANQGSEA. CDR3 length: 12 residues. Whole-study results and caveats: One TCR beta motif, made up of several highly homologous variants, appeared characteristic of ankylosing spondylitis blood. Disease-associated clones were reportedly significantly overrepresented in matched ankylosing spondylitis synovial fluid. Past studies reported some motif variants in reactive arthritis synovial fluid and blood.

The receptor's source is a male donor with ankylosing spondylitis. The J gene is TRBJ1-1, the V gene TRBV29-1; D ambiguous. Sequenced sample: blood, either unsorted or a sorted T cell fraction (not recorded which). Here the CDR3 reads CSVLKQNTEAFF. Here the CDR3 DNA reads TGCAGCGTTCTAAAGCAGAACACTGAAGCTTTCTTT.